Many counts were recorded for the clone carrying this TCR beta chain. Amplifying from RNA transcripts, the study obtained TCR beta CDR3 regions. A first-round RT-PCR used HTBI primers, followed by a second-round multiplex PCR. TCRdb redid the calling of the multiplex PCR reads with MiXCR, one entry per CDR3 protein. The sample lists some 390,000 distinct CDR3 sequences, 15% to 20% seen once, with approximately 1.4% in the top ten. The sample originates from a study of Graves' ophthalmopathy and Graves' hyperthyroidism. Sequencing was carried out using peripheral blood. The clonotype comes from a woman younger than 35 with Graves' ophthalmopathy.

CDR3 region: CASSPRTGRAKNIQYF. CDR3 DNA: TGTGCCAGTAGTCCACGGACAGGCCGAGCCAAAAACATTCAGTACTTC. The chain uses TRBV19 and TRBJ2-4; 7 nucleotides line up with TRBD1. Germline CDR1 reads LNHDA; CDR2 reads SQIVND (reference sequence). The length of the CDR3 is 16 residues. The junction had 7 bases not matched to a gene; V was cut back by 5 bases and J by 0 bases.